The 18 T cell receptor beta chains reported below all come from one sample, sequenced in a study of glioma-infiltrating T cells after dendritic cell vaccination. Sequencing used immunoSEQ multiplex PCR; TCRdb keeps in-frame clones, though not all of them. The table has about 92,000 clones, 85% to 90% seen once; the top ten hold around 16%. The sample was blood, taken before dendritic cell vaccination. The receptors come from a human donor with glioblastoma.

The genes are TRBV6-5 and TRBJ2-1; 14 nucleotides align to TRBD2. J was trimmed by 8 bases and V by 6 bases; bases with no gene match: 6. This CDR3 has 15 amino acids. CDR1 and CDR2 (germline): MNHEY, SVGAGI. CDR3 region: CASRRLAGGRDEQFF. The CDR3 bases are TGTGCCAGCAGAAGACTAGCGGGGGGGCGGGATGAGCAGTTCTTC.

The DNA of the CDR3 is TGTGCCAGTACCGTCGGGACACATTATCAGCCCCAGCATTTT. Protein: CASTVGTHYQPQHF. The chain links TRBV19 to TRBJ1-5; the D gene is possibly TRBD1 (6 bases). Trimming pared 7 bases from V and 5 bases from J, leaving 15 bases between. Germline CDR1 reads LNHDA; CDR2 reads SQIVND (reference sequence). This CDR3 contains 14 residues.

J is TRBJ2-1 and V is TRBV29-1; tentative D call: TRBD2 (5 bases). Germline V gene lookup returns CDR1 SQVTM and CDR2 ANQGSEA. Trimming removed 6 bases from V and 4 bases from J, with 16 bases in between. This CDR3 is 14 amino acids long. The CDR3 is CSVGAVHLYNEQFF. DNA for the CDR3: TGCAGCGTAGGAGCGGTTCACCTTTACAATGAGCAGTTCTTC.

The chain is built from TRBV5-4 and TRBJ1-3; D remains unclear. V was trimmed by 4 bases and J by 0 bases, leaving 5 bases between them. Looked up from germline, CDR1 is SGHNT and CDR2 is YYREEE (reference sequence). CDR3 length: 13 residues. This chain's CDR3 is CASSIASGNTIYF. The CDR3 nucleotides are TGTGCCAGCAGCATAGCCTCTGGAAACACCATATATTTT.

The chain recombines TRBV30 with TRBJ2-1; D may be TRBD2 (6 bases). Trimming removed 0 bases from V and 8 bases from J, with 14 bases in between. This CDR3 region has 14 residues. Germline V lookup: CDR1 GTSNPN, CDR2 SVGIG (reference sequence). In DNA form, the CDR3 reads TGTGCCTGGAGTGTCGTCGGGAGAGGGGATGAGCAGTTCTTC. It translates to CAWSVVGRGDEQFF.

The chain has TRBV28 and TRBJ2-7, with D perhaps matching TRBD1 (7 bases). From germline, CDR1 is MDHEN and CDR2 SYDVKM. The V and J ends lost 7 bases and 6 bases respectively, with 25 bases between them. The CDR3 loop spans 16 amino acids. DNA for the CDR3: TGTGCCAGCACCCCCTCCGTGGCAGGGGGGACAATCGAGCAGTACTTC. Protein: CASTPSVAGGTIEQYF.

The chain combines TRBV5-4 with TRBJ2-1; 11 nucleotides align to TRBD2. In germline, CDR1 is SGHNT, CDR2 YYREEE (reference sequence). The CDR3 has 18 residues. J was trimmed by 0 bases and V by 0 bases; bases with no gene match: 5. The DNA for the CDR3 is TGTGCCAGCAGCTTGGTGGGACTAGCGGCTAACTCCTACAATGAGCAGTTCTTC. Its protein is CASSLVGLAANSYNEQFF.

The chain combines TRBV7-9 with TRBJ2-3; D remains ambiguous. Germline V gives CDR1 SEHNR, CDR2 FQNEAQ (reference sequence). The CDR3 has 14 amino acids. Trimming shortened V by 4 bases and J by 0 bases, and 8 bases separated the two germline ends. CDR3 in DNA: TGTGCCAGCAGCTCCGCCCAGAGCACAGATACGCAGTATTTT. It is translated as CASSSAQSTDTQYF.

The CDR3 loop reads CASSSDRSLHF. The DNA for the CDR3 is TGTGCCAGCAGCTCAGACAGGTCCCTCCACTTT. The V gene is TRBV2, the J gene TRBJ1-6, with D possibly being TRBD1 (6 bases). Germline V gene sequence: CDR1 SNHLY, CDR2 FYNNEI. With 6 bases removed from V and 14 bases from J, the gap between germline ends came to 11 bases. The length of the CDR3 is 11 residues.

This clone was observed a handful of times. The rearrangement links TRBV5-4 to TRBJ1-4; D is uncertain. The ends were cut back, 3 bases at V and 3 bases at J, with 9 bases in the middle. The CDR3 sequence is 14 residues long. The germline gives CDR1 SGHNT, CDR2 YYREEE (reference sequence). This chain's CDR3 is CASSSGGSNEKLFF. The DNA of the CDR3 is TGTGCCAGCAGCTCCGGAGGATCTAATGAAAAACTGTTTTTT.

This clone was seen repeatedly, ten times or more. The chain has TRBV10-3 and TRBJ2-7; 7 nucleotides agree with TRBD1. V trimming: 11 bases; J trimming: 2 bases; junction bases outside the gene matches: 12. Germline V CDR1 and CDR2: ENHRY, SYGVKD. The CDR3 consists of 14 residues. This chain's CDR3 is CAVRQGSGPYEQYF. The CDR3 DNA reads as TGTGCCGTTCGACAGGGCTCTGGACCCTACGAGCAGTACTTC.

The chain links TRBV4-1 to TRBJ2-7; 8 bases are shared with TRBD1. Germline V gene lookup returns CDR1 MGHRA and CDR2 YSYEKL. CDR3 size: 16 residues. J was trimmed by 0 bases and V by 1 base; bases with no gene match: 5. The CDR3 region has the DNA TGCGCCAGCAGCCAAGGACAGGGGCCCTACTCCTACGAGCAGTACTTC. Its translation: CASSQGQGPYSYEQYF.

This sequence joins TRBV11-1 and TRBJ1-3; 9 bases are shared with TRBD1. There are 15 residues in the CDR3. The V segment lost 5 bases and the J segment 3 bases; nucleotides outside the gene matches: 5. The germline V gene has CDR1 SGHAT and CDR2 FQDESV (reference sequence). CDR3 sequence reads: CASSRDRVLGNTIYF. CDR3 DNA sequence: TGTGCCAGCAGCCGGGACAGGGTTCTTGGAAACACCATATATTTT.

The chain employs TRBV11-2 and TRBJ1-5; TRBD1 might be the D (5 bases). Deletions cut 5 bases from V and 5 bases from J, with 10 bases between. Germline V lookup: CDR1 SGHAT, CDR2 FQNNGV. The CDR3 contains 13 residues. CDR3 nucleotide sequence: TGTGCCAGCAGCATACAACAGGATCAGCCCCAGCATTTT. Its protein product is CASSIQQDQPQHF.

The chain carries TRBV19 and TRBJ2-7, with TRBD1 identical over 7 bases. The germline V gene encodes CDR1 LNHDA and CDR2 SQIVND (reference sequence). CDR3 length: 15 amino acids. After removal of 0 bases from V and 3 bases from J, the junction contained 5 bases not matched to a gene. The CDR3 DNA reads TGTGCCAGTAGTATAGAGCCGGGACAGAGCTACGAGCAGTACTTC. This gives the protein CASSIEPGQSYEQYF.

This clone came up once. This chain connects TRBV7-2 to TRBJ2-7; weak D call: TRBD2 (5 bases). CDR3 length: 15 amino acids. Trimming took off 6 bases at V and 0 bases at J, with 15 bases between the two ends. Per the germline V gene, CDR1 is SGHTA and CDR2 is FQGNSA. CDR3 bases: TGTGCCAGCAGTCTAGCAACGGGAAGCTCCTACGAGCAGTACTTC. This codes for CASSLATGSSYEQYF.

The chain has TRBV6-1 and TRBJ2-2, with D hard to call. The CDR3 is 16 amino acids. Germline V CDR1 and CDR2: MNHNS, SASEGT. V dropped 0 bases and J dropped 1 base, with 9 bases sitting between them. The CDR3, as DNA: TGTGCCAGCAGTGAAGCTGTAATAGTGAACACCGGGGAGCTGTTTTTT. Translating gives CASSEAVIVNTGELFF.

V and J are TRBV2 and TRBJ2-7; 12 bases are shared with TRBD2. Unmatched junction bases numbered 2, after V lost 8 bases and J lost 0 bases. CDR1 and CDR2 (germline): SNHLY, FYNNEI. The CDR3 covers 14 residues. The CDR3 nucleotides read TGTGCCAGCGAGACTAGCGGGAGCTCCTACGAGCAGTACTTC. Protein sequence: CASETSGSSYEQYF.